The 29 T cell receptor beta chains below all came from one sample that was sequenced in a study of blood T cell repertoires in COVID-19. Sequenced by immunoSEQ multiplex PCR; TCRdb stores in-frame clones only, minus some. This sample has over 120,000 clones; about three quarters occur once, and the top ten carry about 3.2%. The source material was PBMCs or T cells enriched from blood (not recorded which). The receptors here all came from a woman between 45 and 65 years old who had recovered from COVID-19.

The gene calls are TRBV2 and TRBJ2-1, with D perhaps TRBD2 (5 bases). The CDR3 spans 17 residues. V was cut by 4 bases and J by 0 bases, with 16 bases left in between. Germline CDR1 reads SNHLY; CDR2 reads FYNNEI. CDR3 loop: CASSGALEADSYNEQFF. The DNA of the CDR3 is TGTGCCAGCAGTGGGGCCTTGGAAGCGGACTCCTACAATGAGCAGTTCTTC.

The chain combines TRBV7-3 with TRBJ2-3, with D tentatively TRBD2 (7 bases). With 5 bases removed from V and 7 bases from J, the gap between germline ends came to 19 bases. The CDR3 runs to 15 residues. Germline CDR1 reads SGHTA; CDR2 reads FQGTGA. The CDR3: CASSLKGGPQYTQYF. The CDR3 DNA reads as TGTGCCAGCAGCCTAAAGGGGGGGCCACAGTATACGCAGTATTTT.

The chain's CDR3 is CASSLEPGSNTDTQYF. The CDR3 bases are TGCGCCAGCAGCTTGGAGCCAGGGTCCAATACAGATACGCAGTATTTT. V is TRBV5-1 and J is TRBJ2-3, with TRBD1 as a possible D gene (5 bases). The germline V gene has CDR1 SGHRS and CDR2 YFSETQ. Trimming shortened V by 0 bases and J by 3 bases, and 14 bases separated the two germline ends. This CDR3 has 16 amino acids.

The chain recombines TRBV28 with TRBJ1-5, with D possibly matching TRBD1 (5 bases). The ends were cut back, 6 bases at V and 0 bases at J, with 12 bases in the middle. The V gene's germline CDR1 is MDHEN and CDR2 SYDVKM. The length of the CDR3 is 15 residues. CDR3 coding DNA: TGTGCCAGCAGACCCCCAGGGTTTAGCAATCAGCCCCAGCATTTT. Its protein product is CASRPPGFSNQPQHF.

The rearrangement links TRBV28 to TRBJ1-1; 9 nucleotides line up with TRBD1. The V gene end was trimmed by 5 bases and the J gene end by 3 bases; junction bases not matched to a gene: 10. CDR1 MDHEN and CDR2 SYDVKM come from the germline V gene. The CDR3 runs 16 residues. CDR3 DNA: TGTGCCAGCAGTCGACTCACAGGGGGCAGGGACACTGAAGCTTTCTTT. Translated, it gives CASSRLTGGRDTEAFF.

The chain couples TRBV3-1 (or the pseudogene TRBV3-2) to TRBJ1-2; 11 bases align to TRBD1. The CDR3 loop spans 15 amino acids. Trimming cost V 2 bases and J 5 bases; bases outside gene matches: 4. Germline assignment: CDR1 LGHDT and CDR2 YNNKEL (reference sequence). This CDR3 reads CASSQYGTGGYGYTF. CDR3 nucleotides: TGTGCCAGCAGCCAATACGGGACAGGGGGTTATGGCTACACCTTC.

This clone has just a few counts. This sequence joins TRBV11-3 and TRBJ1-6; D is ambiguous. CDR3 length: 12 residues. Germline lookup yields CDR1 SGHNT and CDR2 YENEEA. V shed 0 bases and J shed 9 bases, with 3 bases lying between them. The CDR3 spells CASSLDRSPLHF. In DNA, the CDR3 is TGTGCCAGCAGCTTAGATCGTTCACCCCTCCACTTT.

In DNA form, the CDR3 reads TGTGCCAGCAGCTTGCAGGCAGTACGTTATAATTCACCCCTCCACTTT. It translates to CASSLQAVRYNSPLHF. The gene calls are TRBV7-8 and TRBJ1-6; D ambiguous. V gave up 3 bases and J gave up 4 bases, with 13 bases separating them. Germline V gene lookup returns CDR1 SGHVS and CDR2 FQNEAQ. The CDR3 has 16 amino acids. The variable domain in full, completed from reference TRBV7-8 and TRBJ1-6, reads GAGVSQSPRYKVAKRGQDVALRCDPISGHVSLFWYQQALGQGPEFLTYFQNEAQLDKSGLPSDRFFAERPEGSVSTLKIQRTQQEDSAVYLCASSLQAVRYNSPLHFGNGTRLTVT.

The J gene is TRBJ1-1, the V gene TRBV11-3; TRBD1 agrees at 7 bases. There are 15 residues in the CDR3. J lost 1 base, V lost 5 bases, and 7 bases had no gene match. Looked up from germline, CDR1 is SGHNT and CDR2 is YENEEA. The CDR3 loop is CASSDIDRANTEAFF. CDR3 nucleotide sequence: TGTGCCAGCAGCGATATAGACAGGGCGAACACTGAAGCTTTCTTT.

CDR3 DNA sequence: TGTGCCAGTGGGACTAGTGATAGGTCCGGGGAGCTGTTTTTT. This sequence encodes CASGTSDRSGELFF. V gene TRBV19 combines with J gene TRBJ2-2; 8 positions agree with TRBD2. The V gene end was trimmed by 8 bases and the J gene end by 6 bases; junction bases not matched to a gene: 8. This CDR3 is 14 amino acids long. Germline CDR1 and CDR2: LNHDA and SQIVND (reference sequence).

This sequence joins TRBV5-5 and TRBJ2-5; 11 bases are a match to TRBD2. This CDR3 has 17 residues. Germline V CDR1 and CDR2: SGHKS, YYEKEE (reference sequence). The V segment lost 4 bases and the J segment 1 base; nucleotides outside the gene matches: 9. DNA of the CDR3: TGTGCCAGCAGCATCCCGGGACTAGCGGTGACCCAAGAGACCCAGTACTTC. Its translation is CASSIPGLAVTQETQYF.

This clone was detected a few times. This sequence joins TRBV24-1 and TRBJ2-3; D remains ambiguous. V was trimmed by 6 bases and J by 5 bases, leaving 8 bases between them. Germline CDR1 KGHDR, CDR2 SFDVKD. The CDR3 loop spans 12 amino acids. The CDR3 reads CATSLIEDTQYF. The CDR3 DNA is TGTGCCACCAGTCTGATAGAAGATACGCAGTATTTT.

CDR3 in DNA: TGTGCCAGCAGCCGAGGACTAGCGGGACGGGACATTCAGTACTTC. This gives the protein CASSRGLAGRDIQYF. The chain carries TRBV7-9 and TRBJ2-4; 12 nucleotides align to TRBD2. The CDR3 spans 15 residues. From germline, CDR1 is SEHNR and CDR2 FQNEAQ (reference sequence). Trimming at V came to 5 bases and at J to 8 bases, leaving 7 bases not matched to a gene.

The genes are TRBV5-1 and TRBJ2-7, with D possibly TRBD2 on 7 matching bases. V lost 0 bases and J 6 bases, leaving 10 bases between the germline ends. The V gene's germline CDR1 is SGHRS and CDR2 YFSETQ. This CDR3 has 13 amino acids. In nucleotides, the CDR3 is TGCGCCAGCAGCTTGGGCGGGGGCGCCGAGCAGTACTTC. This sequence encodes CASSLGGGAEQYF.

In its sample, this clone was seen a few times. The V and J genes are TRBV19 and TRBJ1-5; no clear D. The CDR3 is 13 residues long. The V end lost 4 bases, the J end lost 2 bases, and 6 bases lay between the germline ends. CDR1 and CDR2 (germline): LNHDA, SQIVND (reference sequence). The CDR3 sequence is CASSRRGNQPQHF. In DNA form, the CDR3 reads TGTGCCAGTAGTAGGCGGGGCAATCAGCCCCAGCATTTT.

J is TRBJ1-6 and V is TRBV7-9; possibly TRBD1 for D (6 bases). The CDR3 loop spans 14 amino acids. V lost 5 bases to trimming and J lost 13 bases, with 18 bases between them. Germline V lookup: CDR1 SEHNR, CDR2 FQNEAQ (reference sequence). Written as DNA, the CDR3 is TGTGCCAGCAGCCCGGACAGCGGCCGGTCGCCCCTCCACTTT. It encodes CASSPDSGRSPLHF.

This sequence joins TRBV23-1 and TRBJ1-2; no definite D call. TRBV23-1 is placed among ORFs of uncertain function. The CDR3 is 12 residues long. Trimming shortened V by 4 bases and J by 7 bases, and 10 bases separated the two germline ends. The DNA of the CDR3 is TGCGCCAGCAGTCGATGCGGAGGTGGCTACACCTTC. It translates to CASSRCGGGYTF.

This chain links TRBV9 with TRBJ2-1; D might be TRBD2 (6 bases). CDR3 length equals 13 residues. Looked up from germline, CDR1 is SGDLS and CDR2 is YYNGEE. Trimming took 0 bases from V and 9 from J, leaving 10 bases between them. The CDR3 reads CASSVERGGEQFF. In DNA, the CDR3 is TGTGCCAGCAGCGTAGAGAGGGGAGGTGAGCAGTTCTTC.

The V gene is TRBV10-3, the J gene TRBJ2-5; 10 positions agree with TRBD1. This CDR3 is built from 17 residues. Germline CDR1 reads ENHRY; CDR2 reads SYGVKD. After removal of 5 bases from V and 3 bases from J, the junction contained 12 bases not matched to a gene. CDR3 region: CAISPRWTGGIEETQYF. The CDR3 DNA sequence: TGTGCCATCAGTCCCCGGTGGACAGGGGGGATTGAAGAGACCCAGTACTTC.

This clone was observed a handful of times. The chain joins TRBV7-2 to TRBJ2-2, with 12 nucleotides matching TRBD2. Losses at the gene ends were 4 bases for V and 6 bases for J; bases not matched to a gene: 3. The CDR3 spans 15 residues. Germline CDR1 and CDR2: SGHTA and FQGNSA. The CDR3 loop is CASSYLAGGPGELFF. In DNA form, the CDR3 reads TGTGCCAGCAGCTACCTAGCGGGGGGGCCCGGGGAGCTGTTTTTT. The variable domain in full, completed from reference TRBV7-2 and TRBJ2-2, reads GAGVSQSPSNKVTEKGKDVELRCDPISGHTALYWYRQSLGQGLEFLIYFQGNSAPDKSGLPSDRFSAERTGGSVSTLTIQRTQQEDSAVYLCASSYLAGGPGELFFGEGSRLTVL.

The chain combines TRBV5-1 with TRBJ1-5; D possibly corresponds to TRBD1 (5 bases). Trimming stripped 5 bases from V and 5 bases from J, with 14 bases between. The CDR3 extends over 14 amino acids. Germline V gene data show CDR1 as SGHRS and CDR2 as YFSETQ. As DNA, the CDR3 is TGCGCCAGCAGTCAAGGGGAAGGGGATCAGCCCCAGCATTTT. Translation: CASSQGEGDQPQHF. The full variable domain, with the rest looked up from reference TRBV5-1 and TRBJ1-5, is KAGVTQTPRYLIKTRGQQVTLSCSPISGHRSVSWYQQTPGQGLQFLFEYFSETQRNKGNFPGRFSGRQFSNSRSEMNVSTLELGDSALYLCASSQGEGDQPQHFGDGTRLSIL.

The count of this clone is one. CDR3 protein: CASSAAGGWAQHF. For the CDR3, the DNA is TGTGCCAGCAGTGCTGCAGGGGGGTGGGCCCAGCATTTT. The chain combines TRBV12-3 or TRBV12-4 with TRBJ1-5; TRBD1 agrees at 7 bases. The CDR3 totals 13 residues. The V segment lost 5 bases and the J segment 11 bases; nucleotides outside the gene matches: 9.

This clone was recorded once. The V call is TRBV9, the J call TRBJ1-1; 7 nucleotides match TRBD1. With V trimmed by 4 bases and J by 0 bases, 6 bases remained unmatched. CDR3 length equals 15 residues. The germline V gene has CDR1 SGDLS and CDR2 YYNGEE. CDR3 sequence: CASSPRDRVNTEAFF. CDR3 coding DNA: TGTGCCAGCAGCCCCCGCGACAGGGTGAACACTGAAGCTTTCTTT.

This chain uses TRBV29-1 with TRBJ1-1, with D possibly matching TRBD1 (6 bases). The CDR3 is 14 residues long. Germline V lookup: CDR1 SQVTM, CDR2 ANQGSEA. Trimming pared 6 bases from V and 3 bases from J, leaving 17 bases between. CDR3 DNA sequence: TGCAGCGTCTTCAAACAGGGCGACGACACTGAAGCTTTCTTT. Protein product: CSVFKQGDDTEAFF.

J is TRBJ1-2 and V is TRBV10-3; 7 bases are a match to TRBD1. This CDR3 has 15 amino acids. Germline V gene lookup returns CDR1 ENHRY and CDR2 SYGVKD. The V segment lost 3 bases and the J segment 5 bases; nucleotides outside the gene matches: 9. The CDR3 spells CAISDQGTEFYGYTF. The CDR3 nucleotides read TGTGCCATCAGTGATCAAGGGACAGAATTTTATGGCTACACCTTC.

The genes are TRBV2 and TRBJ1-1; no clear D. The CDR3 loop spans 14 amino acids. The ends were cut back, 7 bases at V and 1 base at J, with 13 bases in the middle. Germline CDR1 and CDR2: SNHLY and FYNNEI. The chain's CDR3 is CASTFGEGNTEAFF. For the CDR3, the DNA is TGTGCCAGCACCTTTGGGGAGGGGAACACTGAAGCTTTCTTT.

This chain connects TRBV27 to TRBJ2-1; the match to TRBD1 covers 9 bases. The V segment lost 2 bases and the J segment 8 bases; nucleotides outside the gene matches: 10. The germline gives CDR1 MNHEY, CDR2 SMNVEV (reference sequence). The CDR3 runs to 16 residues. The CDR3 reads CASSLERGTGLHEQFF. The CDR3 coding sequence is TGTGCCAGCAGTTTAGAGAGGGGGACAGGGCTTCATGAGCAGTTCTTC.

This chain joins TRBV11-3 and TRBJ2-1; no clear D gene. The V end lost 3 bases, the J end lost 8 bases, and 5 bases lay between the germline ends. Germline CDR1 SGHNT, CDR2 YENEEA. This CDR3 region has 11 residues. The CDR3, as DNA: TGTGCCAGCAGCTTCACAGATGAGCAGTTCTTC. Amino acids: CASSFTDEQFF.

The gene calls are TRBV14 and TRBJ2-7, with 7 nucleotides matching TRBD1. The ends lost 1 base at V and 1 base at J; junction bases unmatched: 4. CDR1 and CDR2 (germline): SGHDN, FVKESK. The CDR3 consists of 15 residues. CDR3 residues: CASSQGQGFSYEQYF. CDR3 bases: TGTGCCAGCAGCCAAGGACAGGGTTTTTCCTACGAGCAGTACTTC.